The entry below describes one T cell receptor beta chain. What it binds is not known. One end of the junction does not line up with germline, which may come from a read error. The data are from a study of blood T cells in healthy people across ages. Study-wide findings and caveats: TCR beta diversity, measured per million T cells, fell in a roughly linear way with age. A greater number of naive CD4+ cells and higher diversity distinguished long-lived donors from aged donors.

Together with a sample-barcoded 5' primer, a J-beta primer mix was included in a second PCR lasting roughly 6 to 12 cycles. Each TCR beta cDNA got a 12-nucleotide random molecular identifier. TCRdb fed the 5' RACE reads into MiXCR, producing one record per CDR3 protein. The sample comprises approximately 1,700,000 distinct CDR3 sequences, around 40% of which are singletons, and 20% to 25% rests with the top ten. This CDR3 is built from 16 residues. Looked up from germline, CDR1 is SGHTA and CDR2 is FQGNSA. The material sequenced was blood. The TCR was taken from a human donor in good health. The chain employs TRBV7-2 and TRBJ1-2, with 8 bases lining up with TRBD1. DNA of the CDR3: TGTGCCGGCAGCTTATGGATCGCGGGACAGGTCTATGGCCACACCTTC. Its translation: CAGSLWIAGQVYGHTF.